This passage covers 20 T cell receptor beta chains from one sample sequenced in a study of response to subunit inactivated influenza vaccine. A single record per CDR3 protein comes from TCRdb applying MiXCR to the RT-PCR reads. The sample lists 400,000 to 650,000 distinct CDR3 sequences, less than 7.5% occurring once. The sample consisted of PBMCs from blood, taken roughly 24 months after vaccination. The origin of the receptors is a man aged 45-69 years who received an inactivated influenza vaccine.

This clonotype was counted many times. The V gene is TRBV5-1, the J gene TRBJ2-3, with 7 bases fitting TRBD2. V dropped 0 bases and J dropped 4; count of bases not matched to a gene: 8. The CDR3 consists of 16 residues. The germline V gene has CDR1 SGHRS and CDR2 YFSETQ. In DNA, the CDR3 is TGCGCCAGCAGCTTGGGGCCTAGCGGAGGGTCAGATACGCAGTATTTT. Protein product: CASSLGPSGGSDTQYF.

In this sample, this clonotype turned up many times. V is TRBV29-1 and J is TRBJ2-3; D might be TRBD1 (6 bases). CDR3 length: 14 amino acids. The V gene's germline CDR1 is SQVTM and CDR2 ANQGSEA. V was cut by 4 bases and J by 0 bases, with 11 bases left in between. The CDR3 bases are TGCAGCGTTGGGGTGGGACAAAGCACAGATACGCAGTATTTT. This gives the protein CSVGVGQSTDTQYF.

This clonotype was observed many times. The chain recombines TRBV20-1 with TRBJ2-4; D is undetermined. V gave up 3 bases and J gave up 7 bases, with 19 bases separating them. There are 15 residues in the CDR3. Germline CDR1 and CDR2: DFQATT and SNEGSKA (reference sequence). CDR3 sequence reads: CSARRPYYNINIQYF. CDR3 DNA: TGCAGTGCTAGGCGGCCGTACTACAACATTAACATTCAGTACTTC.

This clonotype came up many times. DNA for the CDR3: TGCAGTGCCCCCGGGCAGGGAGGTGACTATGGCTACACCTTC. Residues: CSAPGQGGDYGYTF. The rearrangement links TRBV20-1 to TRBJ1-2, with a possible D match to TRBD1 (5 bases). Germline CDR1 and CDR2: DFQATT and SNEGSKA (reference sequence). Trimming left V 6 bases short and J 3 bases short, with 17 bases between. The CDR3 length is 14 residues.

The rearrangement links TRBV24-1 to TRBJ2-7; D gene unclear. Trimming stripped 8 bases from V and 3 bases from J, with 7 bases between. This CDR3 comprises 11 residues. Per the germline V gene, CDR1 is KGHDR and CDR2 is SFDVKD. The CDR3 region is CATIADYEQYF. CDR3 in DNA: TGTGCCACCATTGCCGACTACGAGCAGTACTTC.

This clonotype turned up a few times. This chain connects TRBV12-3 or TRBV12-4 to TRBJ2-1, with D possibly matching TRBD2 (5 bases). This CDR3 is 12 amino acids long. The V gene lost 5 bases and the J gene lost 9 bases, with 11 bases spanning the gap. CDR3 nucleotide sequence: TGTGCCAGCAGTCGTAGCGTCACTGAGCAGTTCTTC. Amino acid sequence: CASSRSVTEQFF.

This clonotype was counted ten times or more. The chain is built from TRBV12-3 or TRBV12-4 and TRBJ2-7; D unclear. The CDR3 sequence is 13 residues long. Trimming pared 2 bases from V and 3 bases from J, leaving 8 bases between. The CDR3 DNA reads as TGTGCCAGCAGTTTAATACACCTCTACGAGCAGTACTTC. Protein sequence: CASSLIHLYEQYF.

This clonotype has at least ten counts. J is TRBJ2-2 and V is TRBV5-1; D is unresolved. Germline V gene data show CDR1 as SGHRS and CDR2 as YFSETQ. The CDR3 extends over 15 amino acids. The V end lost 1 base, the J end lost 4 bases, and 11 bases lay between the germline ends. The CDR3 nucleotides are TGCGCCAGCAGCTTGTCTGGTGTGGGCACCGGGGAGCTGTTTTTT. This gives the protein CASSLSGVGTGELFF.

This clonotype has ten or more counts. The V gene is TRBV29-1, the J gene TRBJ1-2, with 9 bases aligning to TRBD1. The CDR3 is made up of 15 amino acids. V lost 7 bases to trimming and J lost 0 bases; unmatched junction nucleotides: 9. Germline assignment: CDR1 SQVTM and CDR2 ANQGSEA. The CDR3 here is CSGGDRDTSNYGYTF. DNA of the CDR3: TGCAGCGGCGGGGACAGGGACACTTCTAACTATGGCTACACCTTC.

The V and J genes are TRBV10-3 and TRBJ2-3, with TRBD2 matching over 12 bases. The V segment lost 0 bases and the J segment 6 bases; nucleotides outside the gene matches: 7. Germline V lookup: CDR1 ENHRY, CDR2 SYGVKD. The length of the CDR3 is 17 residues. CDR3 loop: CAISESPRTSGADTQYF. The CDR3 nucleotides are TGTGCCATCAGTGAGTCGCCTCGGACTAGCGGGGCCGATACGCAGTATTTT.

In this sample, this clonotype turned up a few times. CDR3 in amino acids: CASSRPGQGILYTDTQYF. In DNA, the CDR3 is TGTGCCAGCAGCCGACCGGGACAGGGGATATTGTATACAGATACGCAGTATTTT. The V gene is TRBV11-2, the J gene TRBJ2-3, with TRBD1 identical over 10 bases. Trimming removed 5 bases from V and 3 bases from J; junction bases left unmatched: 14. Germline V lookup: CDR1 SGHAT, CDR2 FQNNGV. The CDR3 has 18 residues.

This clonotype was recorded a few times. The CDR3 spells CASSTTVGSSYEQYF. As DNA, the CDR3 is TGCGCCAGCAGCACGACAGTAGGAAGCTCCTACGAGCAGTACTTC. The rearrangement uses TRBV5-1 and TRBJ2-7; D might be TRBD1 (5 bases). Germline V lookup: CDR1 SGHRS, CDR2 YFSETQ. This CDR3 region has 15 residues. Trimming took off 4 bases at V and 0 bases at J, with 14 bases between the two ends.

This clonotype came up many times. V is TRBV12-3 or TRBV12-4 and J is TRBJ1-1; D uncertain. V was shortened by 1 base and J by 3 bases, with 9 bases between the two germline ends. The CDR3 length is 14 residues. The CDR3 nucleotides read TGTGCCAGCAGTTTAGTCCTTCGGGACACTGAAGCTTTCTTT. It translates to CASSLVLRDTEAFF.

This clonotype was recorded a few times. This sequence joins TRBV6-2 or TRBV6-3 and TRBJ1-5; 10 bases line up with TRBD1. V lost 0 bases and J lost 4; bases outside the gene matches: 6. Germline CDR1 is MNHEY and CDR2 is SVGEGT. CDR3 length: 17 amino acids. CDR3 sequence reads: CASSYSATGGLNQPQHF. The CDR3 nucleotides are TGTGCCAGCAGTTACTCGGCGACAGGGGGCCTAAATCAGCCCCAGCATTTT.

The V and J genes are TRBV6-5 and TRBJ2-3; 7 bases map to TRBD1. The V gene end was trimmed by 10 bases and the J gene end by 2 bases; junction bases not matched to a gene: 3. Germline CDR1 is MNHEY and CDR2 is SVGAGI. The CDR3 is 12 amino acids. CDR3 in DNA: TGTGCCACACAGGGGAACACAGATACGCAGTATTTT. This gives the protein CATQGNTDTQYF.

This clonotype was picked up a small number of times. The rearrangement joins TRBV7-2 to TRBJ2-7; D not resolved. Trimming pared 3 bases from V and 7 bases from J, leaving 13 bases between. This CDR3 comprises 13 residues. The V gene's germline CDR1 is SGHTA and CDR2 FQGNSA. CDR3 region: CASSFHPSGEQYF. The CDR3, as DNA: TGTGCCAGCAGCTTCCACCCGTCGGGTGAGCAGTACTTC.

The V and J genes are TRBV7-6 and TRBJ1-3; D uncertain. Germline V lookup: CDR1 SGHVS, CDR2 FNYEAQ. The CDR3 is made up of 14 amino acids. The V and J ends lost 1 base and 2 bases respectively, with 6 bases between them. CDR3 in amino acids: CASSLGITGNTIYF. As DNA, the CDR3 is TGTGCCAGCAGCTTAGGGATCACTGGAAACACCATATATTTT.

The chain joins TRBV25-1 to TRBJ2-2; no clear D gene. In germline, CDR1 is MGHDK, CDR2 SYGVNS. The V gene lost 1 base and the J gene lost 5 bases, with 11 bases spanning the gap. The CDR3 sequence is 15 residues long. CDR3 nucleotide sequence: TGTGCCAGCAGTGAATGGAAGGGTAGAACCGGGGAGCTGTTTTTT. Its translation: CASSEWKGRTGELFF. The whole variable domain, filled in from reference TRBV25-1 and TRBJ2-2, reads EADIYQTPRYLVIGTGKKITLECSQTMGHDKMYWYQQDPGMELHLIHYSYGVNSTEKGDLSSESTVSRIRTEHFPLTLESARPSHTSQYLCASSEWKGRTGELFFGEGSRLTVL.

This clonotype was recorded at least ten times. The CDR3 here is CASSEGQGYGYTF. CDR3 DNA sequence: TGCGCCAGCAGCGAAGGACAGGGGTATGGCTACACCTTC. This chain links TRBV5-1 with TRBJ1-2; 9 bases are shared with TRBD1. Germline trimming cut 4 bases from V and 5 bases from J; bases unmatched to any gene: 3. The CDR3 contains 13 residues. CDR1 is SGHRS, CDR2 YFSETQ, per germline.

Only a few counts were recorded for this clonotype. The chain recombines TRBV29-1 with TRBJ2-7; perhaps TRBD1 as D (6 bases). The CDR3 has 12 residues. Trimming removed 0 bases from V and 4 bases from J, with 7 bases in between. The germline gives CDR1 SQVTM, CDR2 ANQGSEA. CDR3 in amino acids: CSVEDQGYEQYF. The CDR3 DNA sequence: TGCAGCGTTGAAGATCAGGGGTACGAGCAGTACTTC.